This entry concerns a single TCR beta chain. Profiling relied on immunoSEQ multiplex PCR, and the TCRdb table lists in-frame clones only, not all of them. This sample has about 280,000 clones, with roughly 85% found just once. The CDR3 loop spans 14 amino acids. Germline CDR1 SEHNR, CDR2 FQNEAQ (reference sequence). The V and J ends lost 3 bases and 5 bases, in that order; junction bases with no gene match: 4. These data belong to a study of blood T cell repertoires in COVID-19. V is TRBV7-9 and J is TRBJ1-5; the match to TRBD1 covers 7 bases. The sequence was collected from a woman aged 50 to 65 who had recovered from COVID-19. Sequenced material: PBMCs or T cells enriched from blood (not recorded which). For the CDR3, the DNA is TGTGCCAGCAGCTTTGGGACAGACGATCAGCCCCAGCATTTT. Translated, it gives CASSFGTDDQPQHF.